Detailed here is one TCR beta chain. Its target is not known. This record belongs to a study of radiation and T cells in renal cell carcinoma. Study background: Nephrectomy followed 15 Gy stereotactic body radiation by 4 weeks. The study's findings and limits: In blood, top tumor clones expanded by 2 weeks, shrinking by 4.

Here immunoSEQ multiplex PCR was the method, and the copy in TCRdb shows in-frame clones only, minus some. The table lists approximately 75,000 clones, roughly 82% of them singletons. V lost 0 bases and J lost 9, with 16 bases in between. CDR3 length: 15 residues. CDR1 MNHNS and CDR2 SASEGT come from the germline V gene. Sample time point: blood 2 weeks post-SBRT. Treatment here: 15 Gy SBRT to primary tumor, nephrectomy 4 weeks later. Radiation-treated patients gave blood at baseline, week 2 and week 4. The tumor was a clear cell renal cell carcinoma. The chain recombines TRBV6-1 with TRBJ2-3; possibly TRBD2 for D (5 bases). This clonotype was obtained from a man in his sixties with renal cell carcinoma. The sequenced sample was blood, obtained from a patient whose treatment included radiotherapy and nephrectomy. CDR3 in DNA: TGTGCCAGCAGTGAAGCGCTGAGGCCAGCGGACACGCAGTATTTT. This encodes CASSEALRPADTQYF.